A single sample is the source of the 3 T cell receptor beta chains below, sequenced in a study of blood T cell repertoires in COVID-19. This table comes from immunoSEQ multiplex PCR, and its TCRdb copy is limited to in-frame clones, with some not included. The sample consists of over 250,000 clones, 65% to 90% of them appearing once. The specimen was peripheral blood. These receptors were taken from a man aged 50 to 60 with active or convalescent COVID-19.

CDR3 sequence: CASSDRYEQYF. CDR3 nucleotides: TGTGCCAGCAGCGATAGATACGAGCAGTACTTC. This chain joins TRBV7-9 and TRBJ2-7, with D hard to call. The CDR3 spans 11 residues. Germline CDR1 SEHNR, CDR2 FQNEAQ (reference sequence). Trimming shortened V by 5 bases and J by 4 bases, and 6 bases separated the two germline ends.

This clone was counted a single time. The genes are TRBV7-3 and TRBJ2-3, with D unclear. The CDR3 totals 14 residues. Trimming took off 2 bases at V and 0 bases at J, with 6 bases between the two ends. Per the germline V gene, CDR1 is SGHTA and CDR2 is FQGTGA. CDR3 nucleotides: TGTGCCAGCAGCTTAGGAGCTAGCACAGATACGCAGTATTTT. Translation: CASSLGASTDTQYF. The entire variable domain, with the rest obtained from reference TRBV7-3 and TRBJ2-3, is as follows: GAGVSQTPSNKVTEKGKYVELRCDPISGHTALYWYRQSLGQGPEFLIYFQGTGAADDSGLPNDRFFAVRPEGSVSTLKIQRTERGDSAVYLCASSLGASTDTQYFGPGTRLTVL.

This clone appeared a single time. The V and J genes are TRBV28 and TRBJ1-1; the match to TRBD1 covers 8 bases. CDR1 and CDR2 from the germline V gene are MDHEN and SYDVKM. With 5 bases clipped from V and 1 base from J, the junction kept 3 bases outside the gene matches. There are 14 residues in the CDR3. CDR3 sequence: CASSPGTGNTEAFF. CDR3 bases: TGTGCCAGCAGTCCCGGGACAGGGAACACTGAAGCTTTCTTT. Based on the CDR3 plus reference TRBV28 and TRBJ1-1, the full variable domain is DVKVTQSSRYLVKRTGEKVFLECVQDMDHENMFWYRQDPGLGLRLIYFSYDVKMKEKGDIPEGYSVSREKKERFSLILESASTNQTSMYLCASSPGTGNTEAFFGQGTRLTVV.